A selection of T cell receptor beta chains follows, all from one sample in a study of OX40 agonist ivuxolimab in advanced cancers. Measured with immunoSEQ multiplex PCR; TCRdb has only the in-frame clones, and not every one. The sample has nearly 45,000 clones; roughly 78% are singletons. Specimen: CD4+ or CD8+ T cells sorted from blood, collected in a trial of the OX40 agonist ivuxolimab. All receptors derive from an adult with an advanced solid tumor such as melanoma, head and neck, liver or kidney cancer. CDR3s include the opening cysteine and the closing phenylalanine or tryptophan. D genes are given only for firm matches. Clone size is not always given. Where it is, it says once, few, many or a class for expanded clones.

D gene: TRBD1; J gene: TRBJ1-6; V gene: TRBV7-8; clone size: NA; CDR3 protein: CASTPGTVASPLHF; CDR3 DNA: TGTGCCAGCACCCCCGGGACAGTAGCGTCACCCCTCCACTTT
D gene: NA; J gene: TRBJ1-3; V gene: TRBV7-9; clone size: NA; CDR3 protein: CASTVVRAHSGNTIYF; CDR3 DNA: TGTGCCTCTACGGTGGTCAGGGCCCACTCTGGAAACACCATATATTTT
D gene: NA; J gene: TRBJ2-7; V gene: TRBV5-4; clone size: once; CDR3 protein: CASSLGHTGLLVYEQYF; CDR3 DNA: TGTGCCAGCAGCTTGGGTCATACAGGGTTATTGGTCTACGAGCAGTACTTC
D gene: TRBD1; J gene: TRBJ1-1; V gene: TRBV4-2; clone size: NA; CDR3 protein: CASSQEVTGWDTEAFF; CDR3 DNA: TGTGCCAGCAGCCAAGAGGTGACAGGGTGGGACACTGAAGCTTTCTTT
D gene: NA; J gene: TRBJ2-3; V gene: TRBV5-1; clone size: NA; CDR3 protein: CASSLGQDTDTQYF; CDR3 DNA: TGCGCCAGCAGCTTGGGCCAAGACACAGATACGCAGTATTTT
D gene: NA; J gene: TRBJ1-5; V gene: TRBV4-3; clone size: NA; CDR3 protein: CASSQDRVQPQHF; CDR3 DNA: TGCGCCAGCAGCCAAGATAGGGTGCAGCCCCAGCATTTT
D gene: NA; J gene: TRBJ2-1; V gene: TRBV4-1; clone size: NA; CDR3 protein: CASSQRGNEQFF; CDR3 DNA: TGCGCCAGCAGCCAACGGGGGAATGAGCAGTTCTTC
D gene: NA; J gene: TRBJ1-6; V gene: TRBV9; clone size: NA; CDR3 protein: CASSSKKGGGNANSPLHF; CDR3 DNA: TGTGCCAGCAGCTCAAAAAAGGGGGGCGGAAACGCGAATTCACCCCTCCACTTT
D gene: NA; J gene: TRBJ1-2; V gene: TRBV7-2; clone size: NA; CDR3 protein: CASSFETQNYGYTF; CDR3 DNA: TGTGCCAGCAGCTTCGAAACACAAAACTATGGCTACACCTTC
D gene: TRBD1; J gene: TRBJ2-1; V gene: TRBV9; clone size: NA; CDR3 protein: CASSAKGQEYNEQFF; CDR3 DNA: TGTGCCAGCAGCGCCAAGGGACAGGAATACAATGAGCAGTTCTTC
D gene: NA; J gene: TRBJ2-5; V gene: TRBV5-4; clone size: NA; CDR3 protein: CASSLVVSGETQYF; CDR3 DNA: TGTGCCAGCAGCTTGGTAGTCAGTGGGGAGACCCAGTACTTC
D gene: NA; J gene: TRBJ1-1; V gene: TRBV19; clone size: NA; CDR3 protein: CASKSAGGRNTEAFF; CDR3 DNA: TGTGCCAGTAAATCTGCGGGAGGCAGGAACACTGAAGCTTTCTTT
D gene: TRBD2; J gene: TRBJ2-3; V gene: TRBV28; clone size: NA; CDR3 protein: CASSFSSGGADTQYF; CDR3 DNA: TGTGCCAGCAGTTTTAGTAGCGGGGGCGCAGATACGCAGTATTTT
D gene: TRBD1; J gene: TRBJ2-2; V gene: TRBV18; clone size: NA; CDR3 protein: CASSPGQLSGELFF; CDR3 DNA: TGTGCCAGCTCACCGGGACAGTTGTCCGGGGAGCTGTTTTTT
D gene: NA; J gene: TRBJ2-5; V gene: TRBV30; clone size: NA; CDR3 protein: CAWSGADQETQYF; CDR3 DNA: TGTGCCTGGAGTGGGGCAGATCAAGAGACCCAGTACTTC
D gene: TRBD1; J gene: TRBJ2-5; V gene: TRBV7-9; clone size: NA; CDR3 protein: CASSGDSHQETQYF; CDR3 DNA: TGTGCCAGCAGCGGGGACAGTCACCAAGAGACCCAGTACTTC
D gene: NA; J gene: TRBJ1-6; V gene: TRBV7-9; clone size: few; CDR3 protein: CASSFRANSPLHF; CDR3 DNA: TGTGCCAGCAGCTTCAGGGCAAATTCACCCCTCCACTTT
D gene: NA; J gene: TRBJ1-6; V gene: TRBV27; clone size: NA; CDR3 protein: CASSYGGIGSPLHF; CDR3 DNA: TGTGCCAGCAGTTATGGGGGTATTGGGTCACCCCTCCACTTT
D gene: NA; J gene: TRBJ2-5; V gene: TRBV7-9; clone size: NA; CDR3 protein: CASSLAGGWETQYF; CDR3 DNA: TGTGCCAGCAGCTTAGCGGGAGGTTGGGAGACCCAGTACTTC
D gene: TRBD2; J gene: TRBJ2-2; V gene: TRBV19; clone size: NA; CDR3 protein: CASQGGGRRTGELFF; CDR3 DNA: TGTGCCAGCCAGGGCGGGGGGCGGAGGACCGGGGAGCTGTTTTTT
D gene: NA; J gene: TRBJ2-7; V gene: TRBV7-2; clone size: NA; CDR3 protein: CASSLRTSIPEEQYF; CDR3 DNA: TGTGCCAGCAGCTTACGGACTTCAATACCCGAGGAGCAGTACTTC
D gene: NA; J gene: TRBJ1-6; V gene: TRBV18; clone size: NA; CDR3 protein: CASSPTQVHNSPLHF; CDR3 DNA: TGTGCCAGCTCACCAACGCAAGTCCATAATTCACCCCTCCACTTT
D gene: NA; J gene: TRBJ2-7; V gene: TRBV9; clone size: NA; CDR3 protein: CASSVTGSYEQYF; CDR3 DNA: TGTGCCAGCAGCGTAACCGGCTCCTACGAGCAGTACTTC
D gene: TRBD2; J gene: TRBJ2-7; V gene: TRBV7-2; clone size: NA; CDR3 protein: CASSLASGTSGGAIYEQYF; CDR3 DNA: TGTGCCAGCAGCTTAGCCTCCGGGACTAGCGGGGGGGCAATCTACGAGCAGTACTTC